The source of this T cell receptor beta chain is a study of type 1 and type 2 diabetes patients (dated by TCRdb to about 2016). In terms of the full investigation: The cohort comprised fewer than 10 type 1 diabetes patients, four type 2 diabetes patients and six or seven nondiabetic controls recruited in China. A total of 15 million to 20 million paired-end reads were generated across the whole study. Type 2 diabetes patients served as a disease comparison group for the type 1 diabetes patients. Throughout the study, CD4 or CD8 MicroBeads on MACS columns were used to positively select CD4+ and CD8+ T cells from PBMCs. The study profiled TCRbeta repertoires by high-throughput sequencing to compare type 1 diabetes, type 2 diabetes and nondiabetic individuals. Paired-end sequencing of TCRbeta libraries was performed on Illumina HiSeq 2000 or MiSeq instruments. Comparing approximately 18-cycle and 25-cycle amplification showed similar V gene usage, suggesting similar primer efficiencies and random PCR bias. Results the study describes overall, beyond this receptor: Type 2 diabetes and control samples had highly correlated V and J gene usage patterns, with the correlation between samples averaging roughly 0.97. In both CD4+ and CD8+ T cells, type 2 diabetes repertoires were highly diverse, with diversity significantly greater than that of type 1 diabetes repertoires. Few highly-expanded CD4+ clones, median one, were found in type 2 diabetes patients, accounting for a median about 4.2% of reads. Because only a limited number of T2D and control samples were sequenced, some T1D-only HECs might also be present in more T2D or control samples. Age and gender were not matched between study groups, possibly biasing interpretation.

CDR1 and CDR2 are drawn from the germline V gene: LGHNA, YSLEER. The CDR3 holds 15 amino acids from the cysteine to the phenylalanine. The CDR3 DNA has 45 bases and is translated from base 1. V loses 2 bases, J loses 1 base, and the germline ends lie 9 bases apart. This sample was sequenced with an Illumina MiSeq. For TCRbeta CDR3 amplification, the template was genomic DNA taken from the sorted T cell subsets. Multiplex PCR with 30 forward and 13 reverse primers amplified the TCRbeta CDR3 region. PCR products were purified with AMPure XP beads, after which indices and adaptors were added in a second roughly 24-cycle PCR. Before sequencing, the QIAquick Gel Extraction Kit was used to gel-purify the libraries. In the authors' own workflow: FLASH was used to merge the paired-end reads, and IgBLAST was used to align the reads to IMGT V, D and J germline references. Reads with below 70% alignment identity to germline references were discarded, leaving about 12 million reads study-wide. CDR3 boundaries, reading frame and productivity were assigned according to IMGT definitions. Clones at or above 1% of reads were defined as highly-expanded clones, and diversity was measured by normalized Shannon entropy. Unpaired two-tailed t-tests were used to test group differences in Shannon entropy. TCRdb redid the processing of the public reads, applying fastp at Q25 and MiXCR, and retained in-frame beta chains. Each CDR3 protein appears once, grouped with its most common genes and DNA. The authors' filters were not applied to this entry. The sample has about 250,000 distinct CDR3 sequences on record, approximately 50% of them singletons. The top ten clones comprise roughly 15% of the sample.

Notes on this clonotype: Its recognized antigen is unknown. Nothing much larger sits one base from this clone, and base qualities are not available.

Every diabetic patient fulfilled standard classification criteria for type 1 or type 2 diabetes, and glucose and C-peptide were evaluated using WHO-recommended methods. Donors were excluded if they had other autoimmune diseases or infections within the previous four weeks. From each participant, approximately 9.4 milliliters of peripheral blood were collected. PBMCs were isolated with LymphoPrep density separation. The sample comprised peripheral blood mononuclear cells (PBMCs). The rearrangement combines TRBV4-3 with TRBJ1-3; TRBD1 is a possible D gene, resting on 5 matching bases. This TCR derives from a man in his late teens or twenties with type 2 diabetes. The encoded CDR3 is CASSQSRGSGNTIYF. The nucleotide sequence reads TGCGCCAGCAGCCAAAGTAGGGGTTCTGGAAACACCATATATTTT.